These 6 T cell receptor beta chains came from one sample sequenced in a study of cytotoxic CD8 clonotypes in ibrutinib-treated CLL. Profiled with immunoSEQ multiplex PCR; TCRdb holds only in-frame clones, not every one. The table has about 250,000 clones, under 80% seen once. The sequences come from PBMCs, collected after 24 months of ibrutinib treatment. Receptors originate from a human donor with chronic lymphocytic leukemia.

Comments on this clone: Other DNA sequences of this sample code for an identical CDR3. V is TRBV7-2 and J is TRBJ2-5; 10 bases match TRBD1. Germline assignment: CDR1 SGHTA and CDR2 FQGNSA. The CDR3 consists of 13 residues. The trim removed 5 bases at V and 5 bases at J, leaving 2 bases unmatched. The CDR3 DNA follows: TGTGCCAGCAGCCCGGGACAGGGGGAGACCCAGTACTTC. Protein sequence: CASSPGQGETQYF. Full variable domain (outside the CDR3, taken from reference TRBV7-2 and TRBJ2-5): GAGVSQSPSNKVTEKGKDVELRCDPISGHTALYWYRQSLGQGLEFLIYFQGNSAPDKSGLPSDRFSAERTGGSVSTLTIQRTQQEDSAVYLCASSPGQGETQYFGPGTRLLVL.

The chain joins TRBV19 to TRBJ2-7, with 13 bases fitting TRBD2. This CDR3 contains 15 residues. J gave up 2 bases and V 3 bases, and 1 base lay outside the gene matches. CDR1 and CDR2 (germline): LNHDA, SQIVND (reference sequence). The CDR3 is CASSIGLAGAYEQYF. CDR3 DNA: TGTGCCAGTAGTATCGGACTAGCGGGAGCCTACGAGCAGTACTTC.

The CDR3 loop is CAWSGTQAAQETQYF. The CDR3 coding sequence is TGTGCCTGGAGTGGGACGCAGGCAGCCCAAGAGACCCAGTACTTC. The V gene is TRBV30, the J gene TRBJ2-5; unclear D gene. Trimming removed 1 base at V and 1 base at J, with 13 bases between. This CDR3 has 15 residues. Germline V CDR1 and CDR2: GTSNPN, SVGIG (reference sequence).

V and J are TRBV9 and TRBJ2-1, with 7 bases that match TRBD2. The germline V gene has CDR1 SGDLS and CDR2 YYNGEE. The CDR3 totals 14 residues. V dropped 4 bases and J dropped 4; count of bases not matched to a gene: 5. The CDR3 nucleotides read TGTGCCAGCAGCCCGGGGACTACTTACAATGAGCAGTTCTTC. It encodes CASSPGTTYNEQFF. Full variable domain (missing parts from reference TRBV9 and TRBJ2-1): DSGVTQTPKHLITATGQRVTLRCSPRSGDLSVYWYQQSLDQGLQFLIQYYNGEERAKGNILERFSAQQFPDLHSELNLSSLELGDSALYFCASSPGTTYNEQFFGPGTRLTVL.

The genes are TRBV6-5 and TRBJ2-3; D is ambiguous. Germline V lookup: CDR1 MNHEY, CDR2 SVGAGI. CDR3 size: 15 residues. Trimming stripped 0 bases from V and 6 bases from J, with 13 bases between. CDR3 nucleotides: TGTGCCAGCAGTTACTCGCCCCCCGGGCCGGATACGCAGTATTTT. Its protein product is CASSYSPPGPDTQYF.

This clone has only a few counts. This rearrangement joins TRBV2 to TRBJ2-1; the D call may be TRBD1 or TRBD2 (5 bases each). The CDR3 has 14 residues. V was pared by 5 bases and J by 4 bases, with 12 bases between. Germline V gene data show CDR1 as SNHLY and CDR2 as FYNNEI. Written as DNA, the CDR3 is TGTGCCAGCAGTACCGGGACGTTATACAATGAGCAGTTCTTC. Protein product: CASSTGTLYNEQFF.